This TCR beta chain was documented in a study of HIV-infected patients and healthy controls. Overall study findings and caveats: Healthy controls carried many MAIT alpha-chain CDR3s, while HIV+ repertoires had few.

The repertoire came from unfractionated whole blood and reflected all unsorted peripheral T cells. Approximately 510 ng RNA was reverse transcribed with alpha and beta constant-region primers. Separate chain-specific third strand synthesis with multiplexing indices produced the alpha and beta libraries. TCRdb independently ran MiXCR on the 5' RACE reads; one entry per CDR3 protein. The sample has around 11,000 distinct CDR3 sequences; around 9.3% are singletons. This CDR3 has 13 residues. Trimming took 0 bases from V and 1 from J, leaving 4 bases between them. CDR1 SGHRS and CDR2 YFSETQ come from the germline V gene. This clonotype showed up just a few times. The antigen remains unidentified.

The sample consisted of blood, taken before antiretroviral therapy. This receptor was taken from an adult with HIV infection. The rearrangement uses TRBV5-1 and TRBJ2-5; no clear D gene. CDR3 region: CASSLDVQETQYF. The CDR3 DNA reads as TGCGCCAGCAGCTTGGATGTCCAAGAGACCCAGTACTTC.